Detailed here is one TCR beta chain. Its antigen is currently unknown. The data were obtained in a study of cytomegalovirus exposure and HLA in healthy donors. Study details: The study's early data release held approximately 91 million unique TCRs from HLA-typed donors. Within the Caucasian-associated ancestry cluster were more than 75% of the approximately 400 genotyped donors.

PCR used 60 Vbeta primers and 13 Jbeta primers. Profiling relied on immunoSEQ multiplex PCR, and the TCRdb table lists in-frame clones only, not all of them. The sample holds 150,000 to 200,000 clones; about 65% are singletons and the top ten take 7.1%. Germline CDR1 is GTSNPN and CDR2 is SVGIG (reference sequence). The CDR3 spans 14 residues. Trimming at V came to 2 bases and at J to 5 bases, leaving 5 bases not matched to a gene. Study results and limitations: A reported reduction in N-insertions relative to the approximately 640-donor mean was seen in an Asian-associated ancestry cluster in a later analysis.

All the people who gave samples were healthy bone marrow donors. This TCR was sampled from a man aged 40-55 years in good health and CMV-seropositive. The sample taken for sequencing was PBMCs. The chain links TRBV30 to TRBJ2-4, with 8 bases matching TRBD1. The CDR3 nucleotides are TGTGCCTGGAGTAAAACAGGGGGACAAAACATTCAGTACTTC. This encodes CAWSKTGGQNIQYF.